What follows describes a single T cell receptor beta chain. Its antigen is undetermined. Treatment: roughly 10-day PBMC culture with coronavirus spike peptide pools or control peptides (ViraFEST assay). Investigators obtained the unexposed donor's CD4+ T cells before the COVID-19 pandemic (2011-2018). Both SARS-CoV-2 S/N and four cold-coronavirus spikes were used, cells permitting, to probe CD4+ T cells of unexposed donors. The data stem from a study of vaccination and CD4 T cells after COVID-19. Notes on the study in general: Rising from around 20 to 38, the median of SARS-CoV-2-reactive clonotypes did not change significantly.

The V and J ends lost 5 bases and 6 bases respectively, with 19 bases between them. Germline CDR1 is SQVTM and CDR2 is ANQGSEA. CDR3 length: 14 amino acids. Scientists ran DNA taken from cultured CD4+ T cells through the Oncomine TCR Beta short-read assay for sequencing. TCRdb reanalysed the PCR reads using MiXCR and keeps one entry per CDR3 protein. Among some 8,000 distinct CDR3 sequences, 40% to 55% were seen once, and the ten largest hold 15% to 20%. The chain is built from TRBV29-1 and TRBJ1-2; D remains ambiguous. Sample: CD4+ T cells from blood, cultured in vitro. The sequence derives from a human donor in good health. DNA for the CDR3: TGCAGCGTTCCGCCCGCAGCCCGGAGGGATGGCTACACCTTC. Encoded protein: CSVPPAARRDGYTF.